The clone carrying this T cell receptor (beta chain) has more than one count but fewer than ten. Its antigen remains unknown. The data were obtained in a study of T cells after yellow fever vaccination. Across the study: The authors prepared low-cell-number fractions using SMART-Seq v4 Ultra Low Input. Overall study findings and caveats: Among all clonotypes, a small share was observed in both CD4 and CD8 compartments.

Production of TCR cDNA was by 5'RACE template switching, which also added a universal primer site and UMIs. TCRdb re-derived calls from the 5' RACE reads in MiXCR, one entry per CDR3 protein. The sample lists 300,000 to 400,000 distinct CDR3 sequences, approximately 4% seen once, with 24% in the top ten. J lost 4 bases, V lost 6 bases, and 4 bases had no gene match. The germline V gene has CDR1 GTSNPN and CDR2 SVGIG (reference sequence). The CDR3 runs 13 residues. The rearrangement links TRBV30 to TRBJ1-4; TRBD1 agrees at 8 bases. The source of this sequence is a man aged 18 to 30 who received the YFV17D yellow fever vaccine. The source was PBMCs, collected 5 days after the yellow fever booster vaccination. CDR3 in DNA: TGTGCCTGCCCGACAGGGGATAATGAAAAACTGTTTTTT. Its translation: CACPTGDNEKLFF. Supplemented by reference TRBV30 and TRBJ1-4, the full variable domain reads SQTIHQWPATLVQPVGSPLSLECTVEGTSNPNLYWYRQAAGRGLQLLFYSVGIGQISSEVPQNLSASRPQDRQFILSSKKLLLSDSGFYLCACPTGDNEKLFFGSGTQLSVL.